This entry lists 20 T cell receptor beta chains sequenced from one sample in a study of T cells in localized non-small cell lung cancer. Profiling relied on immunoSEQ multiplex PCR, and the TCRdb table lists in-frame clones only, not all of them. The sample consists of 70,000 or so clones, about 81% of them appearing once. This material consisted of peripheral blood, taken before any cancer treatment. The receptors shown here come from a female donor over 55 with stage I lung adenocarcinoma.

This chain uses TRBV11-3 with TRBJ2-3; 9 bases are shared with TRBD2. This CDR3 has 17 residues. The germline V gene encodes CDR1 SGHNT and CDR2 YENEEA. V shed 1 base and J 6 bases; nucleotides not matched to a gene: 11. The CDR3 nucleotides are TGTGCCAGCAGCTTAGTTTCTCAGGCGGGGGGGCGTGATACGCAGTATTTT. This gives the protein CASSLVSQAGGRDTQYF.

The genes are TRBV11-3 and TRBJ2-3; D may be TRBD1 (5 bases). CDR3 size: 16 residues. V was pared by 3 bases and J by 1 base, with 14 bases between. Germline CDR1 is SGHNT and CDR2 is YENEEA. CDR3 sequence: CASSLIYDRRTDTQYF. CDR3 nucleotides: TGTGCCAGCAGCTTGATATACGACAGACGCACAGATACGCAGTATTTT.

The chain recombines TRBV27 with TRBJ1-2; the D gene is possibly TRBD1 (6 bases). This CDR3 contains 17 residues. Germline CDR1 and CDR2: MNHEY and SMNVEV (reference sequence). V lost 3 bases and J 5 bases, leaving 22 bases between the germline ends. The CDR3 reads CASSFSQDSQGLYGYTF. The CDR3 coding sequence is TGTGCCAGCAGTTTCTCCCAGGACTCCCAGGGGTTATATGGCTACACCTTC.

The V call is TRBV7-2, the J call TRBJ1-2; D is undetermined. The CDR3 is made up of 12 amino acids. Between the trimmed V and J ends, which lost 2 bases and 7 bases, there was a span of 8 bases. Germline assignment: CDR1 SGHTA and CDR2 FQGNSA. Written as DNA, the CDR3 is TGTGCCAGCAGCTTACTCAGCTTTGGCTACACCTTC. Amino acid sequence: CASSLLSFGYTF.

The genes are TRBV4-3 and TRBJ1-5; tentatively, D is TRBD1 (6 bases). The ends were cut back, 0 bases at V and 8 bases at J, with 11 bases in the middle. Per the germline V gene, CDR1 is LGHNA and CDR2 is YSLEER. The CDR3 is 14 amino acids. The CDR3 spells CASSQDYRAEPQHF. The CDR3 nucleotides read TGCGCCAGCAGCCAAGATTACAGGGCGGAGCCCCAGCATTTT.

The CDR3 bases are TGTGCCAGCAGCCCGCCCGGGACTAGCGGGGGGGCAGGTAACATTCAGTACTTC. This encodes CASSPPGTSGGAGNIQYF. V usage is TRBV7-8 and J usage is TRBJ2-4; 16 bases map to TRBD2. The CDR3 is 18 residues long. Trimming at V came to 5 bases and at J to 7 bases, leaving 11 bases not matched to a gene. Germline-derived CDR1 and CDR2 are SGHVS and FQNEAQ. Filled out from reference TRBV7-8 and TRBJ2-4, the complete variable domain reads GAGVSQSPRYKVAKRGQDVALRCDPISGHVSLFWYQQALGQGPEFLTYFQNEAQLDKSGLPSDRFFAERPEGSVSTLKIQRTQQEDSAVYLCASSPPGTSGGAGNIQYFGAGTRLSVL.

V gene TRBV18 combines with J gene TRBJ2-5; 7 bases line up with TRBD2. The CDR3 contains 14 residues. Trimming at V came to 2 bases and at J to 2 bases, leaving 2 bases not matched to a gene. Germline assignment: CDR1 KGHSH and CDR2 LQKENI. The CDR3 sequence is CASSPGREQETQYF. The CDR3 DNA follows: TGTGCCAGCTCACCAGGGAGGGAACAAGAGACCCAGTACTTC.

There are a few counts of this clone. This sequence joins TRBV7-2 and TRBJ2-1; the match to TRBD2 covers 8 bases. Trimming cost V 0 bases and J 4 bases; bases outside gene matches: 2. Germline V gene sequence: CDR1 SGHTA, CDR2 FQGNSA. The CDR3 consists of 15 residues. CDR3 residues: CASSLASSGYNEQFF. Here the CDR3 DNA reads TGTGCCAGCAGCTTAGCTTCTAGCGGGTACAATGAGCAGTTCTTC.

The chain is built from TRBV19 and TRBJ1-1; D might be TRBD1 (5 bases). CDR1 is LNHDA and CDR2 is SQIVND in the germline V gene (reference sequence). This CDR3 comprises 15 residues. V dropped 4 bases and J dropped 1 base, with 13 bases sitting between them. CDR3 DNA sequence: TGTGCCAGTAGTACCCCCGGGACTGGGAACACTGAAGCTTTCTTT. Its protein is CASSTPGTGNTEAFF.

In this sample, this clone turned up once. The chain employs TRBV27 and TRBJ2-7; D is perhaps TRBD2 (6 bases). Trimming removed 6 bases from V and 0 bases from J, with 12 bases in between. Germline V gives CDR1 MNHEY, CDR2 SMNVEV (reference sequence). The CDR3 sequence is 14 residues long. CDR3 DNA sequence: TGTGCCAGCAGGCGGCTCGGGAGCTCCTACGAGCAGTACTTC. Its protein is CASRRLGSSYEQYF.

The V and J genes are TRBV10-1 and TRBJ2-3, with D maybe TRBD2 (6 bases). CDR1 WNHNN and CDR2 SYGVQD come from the germline V gene (reference sequence). The V gene lost 2 bases and the J gene lost 9 bases, with 6 bases spanning the gap. The CDR3 has 11 amino acids. The CDR3: CASSEAGTQYF. For the CDR3, the DNA is TGCGCCAGCAGTGAGGCGGGAACGCAGTATTTT.

The chain carries TRBV5-1 and TRBJ2-5, with 7 bases that match TRBD2. Per the germline V gene, CDR1 is SGHRS and CDR2 is YFSETQ. J was trimmed by 4 bases and V by 2 bases; bases with no gene match: 8. The CDR3 has 15 amino acids. The CDR3: CASSFAREHPETQYF. In DNA form, the CDR3 reads TGCGCCAGCAGCTTTGCGCGGGAGCATCCAGAGACCCAGTACTTC.

V usage is TRBV4-2 and J usage is TRBJ2-6; a possible D gene is TRBD1 (5 bases). This CDR3 has 18 residues. Germline values: CDR1 LGHNA, CDR2 YNFKEQ. Trimming took 5 bases from V and 2 from J, leaving 19 bases between them. CDR3 nucleotide sequence: TGTGCCAGCAGCTGGACGACAGTGTATGGTCCTGGGGCCAACGTCCTGACTTTC. Amino acid sequence: CASSWTTVYGPGANVLTF.

The chain carries TRBV4-2 and TRBJ2-7, with 10 nucleotides matching TRBD2. CDR1 and CDR2 (germline): LGHNA, YNFKEQ. The CDR3 is 16 residues long. The V segment lost 0 bases and the J segment 4 bases; nucleotides outside the gene matches: 6. The CDR3 DNA follows: TGTGCCAGCAGCCAAGATGTCAGGACTAGCGGATACGAGCAGTACTTC. Its protein is CASSQDVRTSGYEQYF.

The rearrangement uses TRBV9 and TRBJ2-3; 14 nucleotides align to TRBD2. There are 21 residues in the CDR3. V gave up 3 bases and J gave up 2 bases; unmatched junction bases: 17. The germline V gene has CDR1 SGDLS and CDR2 YYNGEE. CDR3 loop: CASSALGLAGDPEPPTDTQYF. The DNA for the CDR3 is TGTGCCAGCAGCGCCTTGGGACTAGCGGGAGATCCCGAACCACCCACAGATACGCAGTATTTT. Variable domain in full (rest from reference TRBV9 and TRBJ2-3): DSGVTQTPKHLITATGQRVTLRCSPRSGDLSVYWYQQSLDQGLQFLIQYYNGEERAKGNILERFSAQQFPDLHSELNLSSLELGDSALYFCASSALGLAGDPEPPTDTQYFGPGTRLTVL.

The genes are TRBV4-3 and TRBJ2-1; 10 bases align to TRBD2. The CDR3 contains 19 residues. Germline values: CDR1 LGHNA, CDR2 YSLEER. V was clipped by 4 bases and J by 7 bases; unmatched bases: 19. The CDR3 bases are TGCGCCAGCAGCCGTAACTTGGTCAAAGGACTAGCGGCCCTAAATGAGCAGTTCTTC. Encoded protein: CASSRNLVKGLAALNEQFF.

Here the CDR3 DNA reads TGCGCCAGCAGCCAAGAATCAATGGGGGATTCTACCTACGAGCAGTACTTC. It encodes CASSQESMGDSTYEQYF. This sequence joins TRBV4-1 and TRBJ2-7; perhaps D is TRBD1 or TRBD2 (5 bases each). The CDR3 runs to 17 residues. Germline CDR1 and CDR2: MGHRA and YSYEKL. The V end was cut by 0 bases, the J end by 2 bases, with 17 bases between.

The chain employs TRBV18 and TRBJ1-2; tentatively, D is TRBD1 (6 bases). This CDR3 comprises 13 residues. V lost 1 base and J lost 4, with 7 bases in between. Germline-derived CDR1 and CDR2 are KGHSH and LQKENI. CDR3 in amino acids: CASSPQGGYGYTF. Here the CDR3 DNA reads TGTGCCAGCTCACCACAAGGGGGCTATGGCTACACCTTC.

The V gene is TRBV5-1, the J gene TRBJ2-5, with TRBD2 matching 12 bases. V gave up 4 bases and J gave up 2 bases; unmatched junction bases: 0. The CDR3 covers 14 residues. CDR1 SGHRS and CDR2 YFSETQ come from the germline V gene. The CDR3 sequence: CASSGLAGQETQYF. In nucleotides, the CDR3 is TGCGCCAGCAGCGGACTAGCGGGGCAAGAGACCCAGTACTTC.

The chain recombines TRBV5-1 with TRBJ2-3; 12 nucleotides agree with TRBD2. Germline V gives CDR1 SGHRS, CDR2 YFSETQ. J was trimmed by 4 bases and V by 2 bases; bases with no gene match: 2. The CDR3 runs 15 residues. The CDR3 sequence: CASSLSSGGADTQYF. Written as DNA, the CDR3 is TGCGCCAGCAGCTTATCTAGCGGGGGGGCAGATACGCAGTATTTT.